This T cell receptor beta chain was profiled in a study of breast tumors, draining lymph nodes, adjacent tissues. TCRdb analysed the multiplex PCR reads with MiXCR anew, one entry per CDR3 protein. The sample lists tens of thousands of distinct CDR3 sequences; approximately 75% were seen once. As to this clonotype: Its antigen is currently unknown.

Broader study findings: Most tumor T cells seemingly derive from lymph node, then expand in tumor. Tumor repertoires ranked between lymph nodes and nontumor tissue in diversity, with V and J gene preferences.

This TCR came from a female donor with breast cancer. Some clones in this sample may be carry-over from other donors' samples. Material: tumor-adjacent breast tissue.

The CDR3 DNA is TGTGCCAGCAGTAACCAAGCGGGGGGCTACGAGCAGTACTTC. It yields the protein CASSNQAGGYEQYF. This sequence joins TRBV7-2 and TRBJ2-7; 9 bases map to TRBD2. Germline-derived CDR1 and CDR2 are SGHTA and FQGNSA. This CDR3 has 14 residues. The J segment lost 3 bases and the V segment lost 6 bases, leaving 6 bases of the junction unmatched.